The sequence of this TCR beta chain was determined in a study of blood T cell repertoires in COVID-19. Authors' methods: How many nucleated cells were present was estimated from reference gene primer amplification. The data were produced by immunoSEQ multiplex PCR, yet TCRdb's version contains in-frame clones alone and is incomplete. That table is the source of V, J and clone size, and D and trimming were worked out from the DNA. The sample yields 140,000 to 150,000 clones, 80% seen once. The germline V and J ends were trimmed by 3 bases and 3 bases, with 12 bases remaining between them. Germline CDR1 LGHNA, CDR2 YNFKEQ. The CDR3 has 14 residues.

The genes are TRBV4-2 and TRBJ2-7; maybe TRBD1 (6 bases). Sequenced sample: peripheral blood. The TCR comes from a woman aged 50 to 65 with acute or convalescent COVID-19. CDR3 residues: CASSHQDRDYEQYF. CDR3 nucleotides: TGTGCCAGCAGCCATCAGGACAGAGACTACGAGCAGTACTTC.